This T cell receptor (beta chain) is drawn from a study of graft-versus-host responses after intestinal transplantation. For this clone: Its antigen remains unidentified.

Assay: immunoSEQ multiplex PCR; the TCRdb copy retains only in-frame clones and omits some. The sample records roughly 75,000 clones, 91% being singletons. The CDR3 length is 15 residues. Germline V gene lookup returns CDR1 SGHNT and CDR2 YENEEA. V lost 5 bases to trimming and J lost 2 bases, with 15 bases between them. Sequencing used unstimulated CD4+ T cells sorted from spleen or lymph node cells, obtained before intestinal transplant. This clonotype originated in a human donor who received an intestinal transplant. The chain links TRBV11-3 to TRBJ1-2; maybe TRBD1 (6 bases). CDR3 in DNA: TGTGCCAGCAGCGGGGGTGGGGACACGAACTATGGCTACACCTTC. Protein: CASSGGGDTNYGYTF.